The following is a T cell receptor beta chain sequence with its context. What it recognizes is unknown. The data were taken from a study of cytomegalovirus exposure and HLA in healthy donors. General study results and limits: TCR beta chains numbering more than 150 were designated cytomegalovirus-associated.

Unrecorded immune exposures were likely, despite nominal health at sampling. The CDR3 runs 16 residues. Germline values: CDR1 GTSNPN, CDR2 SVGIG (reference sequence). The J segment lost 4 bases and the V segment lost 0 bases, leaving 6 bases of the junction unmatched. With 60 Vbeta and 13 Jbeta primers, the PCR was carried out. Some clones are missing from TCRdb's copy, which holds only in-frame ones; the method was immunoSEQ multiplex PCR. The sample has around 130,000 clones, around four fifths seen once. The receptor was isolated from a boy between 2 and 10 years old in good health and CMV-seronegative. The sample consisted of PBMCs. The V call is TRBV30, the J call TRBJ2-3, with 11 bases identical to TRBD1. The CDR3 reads CAWSVSWTGGSDTQYF. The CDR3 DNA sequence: TGTGCCTGGAGTGTATCGTGGACAGGGGGCTCAGATACGCAGTATTTT. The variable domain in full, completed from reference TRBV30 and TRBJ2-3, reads SQTIHQWPATLVQPVGSPLSLECTVEGTSNPNLYWYRQAAGRGLQLLFYSVGIGQISSEVPQNLSASRPQDRQFILSSKKLLLSDSGFYLCAWSVSWTGGSDTQYFGPGTRLTVL.